The 28 T cell receptor beta chains given below trace back to one sample, sequenced in a study of response to subunit inactivated influenza vaccine. TCRdb processed the RT-PCR reads anew with MiXCR; each CDR3 protein has one entry. The sample carries around 580,000 distinct CDR3 sequences, roughly 12% recorded once. Sample: PBMCs from blood, taken on the day of vaccination. The receptor source for this set is a man in his fifties or sixties who received an inactivated influenza vaccine.

The chain employs TRBV7-9 and TRBJ2-7, with a possible D match to TRBD1 (6 bases). Germline V CDR1 and CDR2: SEHNR, FQNEAQ (reference sequence). V was clipped by 11 bases and J by 1 base, with 15 bases between them. This CDR3 comprises 13 residues. CDR3 in DNA: TGTGCCGGTCAAACAGGGCTTTCCTACGAGCAGTACTTC. This sequence encodes CAGQTGLSYEQYF.

V is TRBV9 and J is TRBJ1-6; D not resolved. The CDR3 runs to 16 residues. The V and J ends lost 4 bases and 9 bases respectively, with 20 bases between them. The germline V gene has CDR1 SGDLS and CDR2 YYNGEE. DNA of the CDR3: TGTGCCAGCAGCACGAGCAGAAAATACAAGGGTTCACCCCTCCACTTT. This gives the protein CASSTSRKYKGSPLHF.

This sequence joins TRBV2 and TRBJ1-5; possible D gene TRBD1, 5 bases. V shed 4 bases and J shed 3 bases, with 10 bases lying between them. This CDR3 has 14 residues. Looked up from germline, CDR1 is SNHLY and CDR2 is FYNNEI. In nucleotides, the CDR3 is TGTGCCAGCAGTGGATACAGGAACAATCAGCCCCAGCATTTT. This gives the protein CASSGYRNNQPQHF.

The sample holds a few counts of this clonotype. This chain links TRBV18 with TRBJ2-7; D is perhaps TRBD2 (5 bases). The germline CDR1 and CDR2 sequences are KGHSH and LQKENI. The V end was cut by 7 bases, the J end by 4 bases, with 17 bases between. The CDR3 runs to 14 residues. CDR3 bases: TGTGCCAGCTGCGCCGGGGAGAATCGGTACGAGCAGTACTTC. This gives the protein CASCAGENRYEQYF.

This clonotype was observed a handful of times. The chain is built from TRBV29-1 and TRBJ2-1; no reliable D call. V lost 2 bases and J lost 8, with 16 bases in between. The CDR3 runs to 14 residues. Germline-derived CDR1 and CDR2 are SQVTM and ANQGSEA. The CDR3 loop reads CSVEMAVVEHEQFF. The CDR3 DNA reads TGCAGCGTTGAAATGGCAGTCGTTGAGCATGAGCAGTTCTTC.

The sample holds a few counts of this clonotype. The genes are TRBV15 and TRBJ2-7; D unclear. This CDR3 contains 14 residues. Trimming stripped 1 base from V and 6 bases from J, with 13 bases between. Germline V gene data show CDR1 as LNHNV and CDR2 as YYDKDF (reference sequence). The CDR3 region is CATSRGGATREQYF. Written as DNA, the CDR3 is TGTGCCACCAGCAGAGGTGGCGCCACCCGCGAGCAGTACTTC.

J is TRBJ2-3 and V is TRBV18; D is perhaps TRBD1 (6 bases). Trimming shortened V by 3 bases and J by 2 bases, and 12 bases separated the two germline ends. CDR3 size: 15 residues. Germline CDR1 is KGHSH and CDR2 is LQKENI. In DNA form, the CDR3 reads TGTGCCAGCTCACCCGGGACACCTACCACAGATACGCAGTATTTT. Its protein is CASSPGTPTTDTQYF.

The J gene is TRBJ1-5, the V gene TRBV28, with D uncertain. This CDR3 region has 14 residues. Germline V lookup: CDR1 MDHEN, CDR2 SYDVKM. V gave up 7 bases and J gave up 2 bases, with 12 bases separating them. For the CDR3, the DNA is TGTGCCAGCAAGAGTTGGCAGGGCAATCAGCCCCAGCATTTT. Protein sequence: CASKSWQGNQPQHF.

V usage is TRBV5-8 and J usage is TRBJ2-3; D possibly corresponds to TRBD2 (6 bases). The CDR3 extends over 13 amino acids. Germline V lookup: CDR1 SGHTS, CDR2 YDEGEE. The V end lost 8 bases, the J end lost 6 bases, and 16 bases lay between the germline ends. CDR3 bases: TGTGCCAGTAGCGGAAGACTCTGGGATACGCAGTATTTT. Translating gives CASSGRLWDTQYF.

In this sample, this clonotype turned up many times. The rearrangement links TRBV12-3 or TRBV12-4 to TRBJ1-5; D unclear. Trimming pared 3 bases from V and 4 bases from J, leaving 7 bases between. The CDR3 length is 13 residues. The CDR3 loop reads CASSLEENQPQHF. The CDR3 bases are TGTGCCAGCAGTTTGGAGGAGAATCAGCCCCAGCATTTT.

This clonotype was picked up a small number of times. The chain employs TRBV11-2 and TRBJ2-7, with a tentative D call TRBD1 (6 bases). CDR1 is SGHAT and CDR2 is FQNNGV in the germline V gene. The CDR3 contains 15 residues. V was clipped by 0 bases and J by 3 bases, with 12 bases between them. The CDR3 bases are TGTGCCAGCAGCTTAGAGGGACAAAGAAGCTACGAGCAGTACTTC. This gives the protein CASSLEGQRSYEQYF.

The rearrangement uses TRBV15 and TRBJ2-1; 8 nucleotides align to TRBD2. The V gene's germline CDR1 is LNHNV and CDR2 YYDKDF (reference sequence). V trimming: 0 bases; J trimming: 8 bases; junction bases outside the gene matches: 6. The CDR3 is made up of 15 amino acids. The DNA for the CDR3 is TGTGCCACCAGCAGAGATCAACTAGCGGCTTATGAGCAGTTCTTC. This codes for CATSRDQLAAYEQFF.

This clonotype came up a few times. The J gene is TRBJ1-6, the V gene TRBV20-1; perhaps TRBD1 as D (6 bases). The V gene lost 3 bases and the J gene lost 4 bases, with 16 bases spanning the gap. Germline CDR1 DFQATT, CDR2 SNEGSKA (reference sequence). CDR3 length: 16 residues. CDR3 loop: CSASGTRGGYNSPLHF. In DNA, the CDR3 is TGCAGTGCTAGTGGGACACGGGGGGGGTATAATTCACCCCTCCACTTT.

The chain's CDR3 is CASSLATTLYEQYF. CDR3 coding DNA: TGTGCCAGCAGCCTTGCCACTACCCTCTACGAGCAGTACTTC. The rearrangement uses TRBV5-6 and TRBJ2-7; D is ambiguous. Germline-derived CDR1 and CDR2 are SGHDT and YYEEEE. The CDR3 covers 14 residues. The germline V and J ends were trimmed by 4 bases and 3 bases, with 14 bases remaining between them.

This clonotype was seen more than once but under ten times. The chain recombines TRBV20-1 with TRBJ2-7, with D tentatively TRBD2 (6 bases). CDR3 length: 13 residues. The germline V gene has CDR1 DFQATT and CDR2 SNEGSKA (reference sequence). V lost 0 bases and J 6 bases, leaving 12 bases between the germline ends. The DNA for the CDR3 is TGCAGTGCTAGAGAGAGGGGAGGTTCCGAGCAGTACTTC. It translates to CSARERGGSEQYF.

This clonotype was seen more than once but under ten times. This chain joins TRBV12-3 or TRBV12-4 and TRBJ2-3; D ambiguous. This CDR3 contains 18 residues. The V end was cut by 5 bases, the J end by 5 bases, with 26 bases between. CDR3 sequence (DNA): TGTGCCAGCAGTCTAAGAGTACAAGGCCCCTCTTTGGGAGATACGCAGTATTTT. It specifies CASSLRVQGPSLGDTQYF.

This clonotype was observed a handful of times. This rearrangement joins TRBV5-1 to TRBJ2-7; a possible D gene is TRBD1 (7 bases). Germline lookup yields CDR1 SGHRS and CDR2 YFSETQ. This CDR3 region has 14 residues. The V gene lost 4 bases and the J gene lost 0 bases, with 11 bases spanning the gap. As DNA, the CDR3 is TGCGCCAGCAGCACCAGGGGGGCCTCCTACGAGCAGTACTTC. Amino acids: CASSTRGASYEQYF.

This clonotype was observed a handful of times. The V gene is TRBV14, the J gene TRBJ2-7; no reliable D call. The CDR3 spans 14 residues. Germline V lookup: CDR1 SGHDN, CDR2 FVKESK. V gave up 1 base and J gave up 6 bases, with 13 bases separating them. CDR3 coding DNA: TGTGCCAGCAGCCAAGGAATGATTCTGGGCGAGCAGTACTTC. Its translation: CASSQGMILGEQYF.

This chain uses TRBV19 with TRBJ2-1; no definite D call. Germline lookup yields CDR1 LNHDA and CDR2 SQIVND (reference sequence). Trimming removed 9 bases from V and 6 bases from J, with 21 bases in between. CDR3 size: 15 residues. CDR3 protein: CASASSPQRSNEQFF. The CDR3 coding sequence is TGTGCCAGCGCCTCTTCCCCCCAGAGGAGCAATGAGCAGTTCTTC.

In its sample, this clonotype was seen a few times. J is TRBJ2-1 and V is TRBV2, with 12 bases aligning to TRBD2. V lost 9 bases, J lost 0 bases, and 6 bases stayed unmatched. This CDR3 contains 16 residues. Germline V gene data show CDR1 as SNHLY and CDR2 as FYNNEI. Written as DNA, the CDR3 is TGTGCCAGGGGGGGACTAGCGGGTGCCTCCTACAATGAGCAGTTCTTC. This encodes CARGGLAGASYNEQFF.

This clonotype was seen many times. The gene calls are TRBV27 and TRBJ2-3; TRBD2 aligns across 7 bases. The germline V gene encodes CDR1 MNHEY and CDR2 SMNVEV (reference sequence). The CDR3 covers 12 residues. Trimming took 9 bases from V and 14 from J; bases not matched to a gene: 14. DNA for the CDR3: TGTGCCAGTTCGCATCCGGGACGGGAGGCGTATTTT. Translated: CASSHPGREAYF.

The chain uses TRBV10-3 and TRBJ1-5; no clear D gene. The CDR3 is 13 residues long. Trimming left V 8 bases short and J 3 bases short, with 11 bases between. Per the germline V gene, CDR1 is ENHRY and CDR2 is SYGVKD. The CDR3 sequence: CAIGRAYNQPQHF. CDR3 nucleotides: TGTGCCATCGGACGGGCTTACAATCAGCCCCAGCATTTT.

This chain connects TRBV5-1 to TRBJ1-1, with a possible D match to TRBD1 (5 bases). The CDR3 spans 13 residues. Germline CDR1 and CDR2: SGHRS and YFSETQ. Trimming cost V 5 bases and J 1 base, with 9 bases left between them. CDR3 region: CASRVGGNTEAFF. In DNA form, the CDR3 reads TGCGCCAGCAGGGTCGGGGGGAACACTGAAGCTTTCTTT.

The chain is built from TRBV20-1 and TRBJ2-7; 7 positions agree with TRBD1. J was trimmed by 0 bases and V by 5 bases; bases with no gene match: 4. This CDR3 spans 13 amino acids. Germline V gene lookup returns CDR1 DFQATT and CDR2 SNEGSKA (reference sequence). CDR3 DNA sequence: TGCAGTGCTCCGACAGGGTCCTCCTACGAGCAGTACTTC. Translating it yields CSAPTGSSYEQYF.

CDR3 nucleotides: TGTGCCACCAGCAGGGGACTAGCGGGAGGTCTAGATACGCAGTATTTT. The encoded protein is CATSRGLAGGLDTQYF. The chain uses TRBV15 and TRBJ2-3; TRBD2 agrees at 15 bases. This CDR3 is built from 16 residues. The germline CDR1 and CDR2 sequences are LNHNV and YYDKDF (reference sequence). J was trimmed by 5 bases and V by 3 bases; bases with no gene match: 3.

The table lists this clonotype with a few counts. The genes are TRBV28 and TRBJ2-3; TRBD2 agrees at 9 bases. CDR1 is MDHEN and CDR2 is SYDVKM in the germline V gene. The CDR3 spans 16 residues. V was pared by 6 bases and J by 6 bases, with 13 bases of the junction left unmatched. In DNA, the CDR3 is TGTGCCAGCAGGGAGGGACTAGCAGCTCCGAGGGATACGCAGTATTTT. Protein sequence: CASREGLAAPRDTQYF.

The V call is TRBV3-1, the J call TRBJ2-1, with D perhaps given as TRBD1 or TRBD2 (5 bases each). CDR1 LGHDT and CDR2 YNNKEL come from the germline V gene (reference sequence). The CDR3 runs 12 residues. V shed 5 bases and J shed 13 bases, with 15 bases lying between them. The CDR3 sequence: CASSYSGTRQFF. The CDR3 region has the DNA TGTGCCAGCAGCTATTCCGGGACCAGACAGTTCTTC.

The V and J genes are TRBV4-3 and TRBJ2-1; 12 bases agree with TRBD2. V shed 3 bases, J shed 5 bases, and the junction held 5 bases outside the gene matches. The germline CDR1 and CDR2 sequences are LGHNA and YSLEER. There are 16 residues in the CDR3. The CDR3 region is CASSHLLAGGHNEQFF. The CDR3 DNA is TGCGCCAGCAGCCACCTACTAGCGGGAGGTCACAATGAGCAGTTCTTC.